A selection of T cell receptor beta chains follows, all from one sample in a study of regulatory T cells in long-lasting Graves disease. MiXCR, applied by TCRdb to the multiplex PCR reads, yields one record per CDR3 protein. The sample consists of 550,000 to 700,000 distinct CDR3 sequences, about 16% of them appearing once. This sample also appeared in a second study, on T cells in Graves' hyperthyroidism and ophthalmopathy.

This sample comprised peripheral blood mononuclear cells (PBMCs), obtained at new diagnosis, from a patient treated with antithyroid drugs. Receptors originate from a man between 18 and 29 years old with Graves disease. Both conserved end residues are part of each CDR3. D genes are given only for firm matches. Rows give clone size only sometimes, using once, few, many, or a class for an expanded clone.

v_call	j_call	clone_size	d_call	cdr3_nt	cdr3_aa
TRBV6-1	TRBJ1-4	.	.	TGTGCCAGCAGTGAGAAGGACCGGGGGACGGAAAAACTGTTTTTT	CASSEKDRGTEKLFF
TRBV20-1	TRBJ1-4	.	.	TGCAGTGCTACAGGGGCAGCGAATGAAAAACTGTTTTTT	CSATGAANEKLFF
TRBV11-3	TRBJ2-5	many	.	TGTGCCAGCTCCAGAGTATACCAAGAGACCCAGTACTTC	CASSRVYQETQYF
TRBV4-1	TRBJ1-5	few	TRBD1	TGCGCCAGCAGCCCGACAGGGGGCGGTGATCAGCCCCAGCATTTT	CASSPTGGGDQPQHF
TRBV7-2	TRBJ1-4	many	.	TGTGCCAGCAGATCCCAGACTTGGGAAAAACTGTTTTTT	CASRSQTWEKLFF
TRBV18	TRBJ1-4	.	.	TGTGCCAGCTCTCCATTCGGGCTACCTAATGAAAAACTGTTTTTT	CASSPFGLPNEKLFF
TRBV5-1	TRBJ2-4	few	TRBD1	TGCGCCAGCAGCGGAGGGACAGGGGGGGAAAACATTCAGTACTTC	CASSGGTGGENIQYF
TRBV2	TRBJ1-1	many	.	TGTGCCAGCAGTACCAACTCAGGGAACACTGAAGCTTTCTTT	CASSTNSGNTEAFF
TRBV12-3/TRBV12-4	TRBJ2-6	few	TRBD1	TGTGCCAGCAACCGACCCGGGACAGGGGGTTTATCCGGGGCCAACGTCCTGACTTTC	CASNRPGTGGLSGANVLTF
TRBV9	TRBJ1-4	few	.	TGTGCCAGCAGCGTATCCGACCCCGGTGAAAAACTGTTTTTT	CASSVSDPGEKLFF
TRBV29-1	TRBJ2-1	many	TRBD2	TGCAGCGTTGAAGATCCACTAGCGGGAGACTACAATGAGCAGTTCTTC	CSVEDPLAGDYNEQFF
TRBV27	TRBJ2-1	many	.	TGTGCCAGCAGTTTTTTAGGGCCGGGCAATGAGCAGTTCTTC	CASSFLGPGNEQFF
TRBV27	TRBJ1-5	many	.	TGTGCCAGCAGTTTTGTCGGCAATCAGCCCCAGCATTTT	CASSFVGNQPQHF
TRBV3-1	TRBJ1-2	many	TRBD1	TGTGCCAGCAGCCAGGGCCCGACAGGGCACCCCTATGGCTACACCTTC	CASSQGPTGHPYGYTF
TRBV5-4	TRBJ2-2	few	.	TGTGCCAGCAGCTCCCCAGGGAACACCGGGGAGCTGTTTTTT	CASSSPGNTGELFF
TRBV20-1	TRBJ1-1	many	.	TGCAGTGCTAGCAACAGCGTCAACACTGAAGCTTTCTTT	CSASNSVNTEAFF
TRBV4-1	TRBJ2-7	few	.	TGCGCCAGCAGCCTTGGACCCCGGGACTTCTCCTACGAGCAGTACTTC	CASSLGPRDFSYEQYF
TRBV7-9	TRBJ2-7	few	.	TGTGCCAGCAGCTTAGTTGTGACACTCTACTCCTACGAGCAGTACTTC	CASSLVVTLYSYEQYF
TRBV5-1	TRBJ1-6	.	TRBD1	TGCGCCAGCAGCTTGGTGTGGGGGACAGGTGATTCACCCCTCCACTTT	CASSLVWGTGDSPLHF
TRBV7-9	TRBJ2-5	.	.	TGTGCCAGCAGCTTTATCACAGAGACCCAGTACTTC	CASSFITETQYF
TRBV20-1	TRBJ2-7	.	TRBD2	TGCAGTGCTAGGGGACTAGCGGGAATTATCTACGAGCAGTACTTC	CSARGLAGIIYEQYF
TRBV7-7	TRBJ2-5	.	.	TGTGCTAGCAGCTTAGTCGACGGAGAGACCCAGTACTTC	CASSLVDGETQYF